This is a list of T cell receptor beta chains from one sample in a study of shared clonotypes between healthy human individuals. Only in-frame clones appear in the TCRdb table, and some are missing; sequencing was by immunoSEQ multiplex PCR. The table lists 2,100,000 or so clones, approximately 94% of them singletons, with around 0.13% in the top ten. The sample taken for sequencing was naive CD4+ T cells sorted from blood. Receptors were obtained from a man between 18 and 29 years old in good health. Both conserved end residues are part of each CDR3. D genes are given only for firm matches.

V: TRBV19
D: -
CDR3: CASSRARASQEKLFF

V: TRBV30
D: -
CDR3: CAWSKAAYYYEQFF

V: TRBV5-1
D: -
CDR3: CASSPIGQSYEQYF

V: TRBV5-4
D: TRBD2
CDR3: CASSLASGDEQFF

V: TRBV19
D: TRBD1
CDR3: CASSTLGTGVVNQPQHF

V: TRBV5-1
D: TRBD1
CDR3: CASSTRIGTGVGEQYF

V: TRBV25-1
D: -
CDR3: CASSDSTGGQPQHF

V: TRBV5-4
D: TRBD2
CDR3: CASSFGLAGEETQYF

V: TRBV10-2
D: -
CDR3: CASSGQAPDTQYF

V: TRBV30
D: -
CDR3: CASSRPGVSAYEQYF

V: TRBV10-3
D: -
CDR3: CAISWENTEAFF

V: TRBV18
D: TRBD1
CDR3: CASSLTGWETEAFF

V: TRBV11-2
D: -
CDR3: CASSSEGNEQFF

V: TRBV30
D: -
CDR3: CAWSSGGAWEGGNTIYF

V: TRBV6-5
D: -
CDR3: CASRKTAMNTEAFF

V: TRBV15
D: -
CDR3: CATSGKTVANIQYF

V: TRBV6-1
D: TRBD1
CDR3: CASTDRGRDFF